This TCR beta chain was sequenced during a study of memory CD4+ T cells and cytomegalovirus serostatus. Source study methods: Out-of-frame sequences were removed, leaving 2,000,000 or so distinct TCRbeta sequences. Profiling relied on immunoSEQ multiplex PCR, and the TCRdb table lists in-frame clones only, not all of them. V, J and clone size derive from that table, while D and trimming were established from the DNA sequence. The sample holds some 80,000 clones; approximately 80% are singletons and the top ten take around 0.78%. General study points: The CMV-associated TCR signature appears largely within the CD4+ memory repertoire. Of 150 to 200 reported CMV TCRbeta sequences, under 70 were found in memory CD4+ repertoires. Repertoires predicted CMV serostatus with median bootstrapped AUC of about 0.95.

In the case of this clone: Its matching antigen is unknown.

The sort gate was single viable CD3+CD4+CD8-CD45RO+ cells for memory CD4+ T cells. The material sequenced was memory CD4+ T cells from blood. The origin of this receptor is an adult in good health and CMV-seronegative.

CDR3 nucleotides: TGTGCCAGCAGCTCCCGCCGGAGGGGCGGCTCCGGGGCCAACGTCCTGACTTTC. The encoded protein is CASSSRRRGGSGANVLTF. The chain employs TRBV9 and TRBJ2-6; D is perhaps TRBD2 (6 bases). The V end lost 4 bases, the J end lost 4 bases, and 21 bases lay between the germline ends. The CDR3 has 18 amino acids. The germline V gene encodes CDR1 SGDLS and CDR2 YYNGEE.